These 10 T cell receptor beta chains share one sample of origin, sequenced in a study of blood T cell repertoires in COVID-19 (dated by TCRdb to about 2020). The library was prepared using the immunoSEQ multiplex PCR assay. TCRdb holds this immuneACCESS table with in-frame rearrangements only. Some clones are missing; in checked studies, unresolved V genes explain under half, and the rest has no known cause. The sample table contains tens of thousands of clones; only one count was recorded for about nine tenths of them. The ten largest clones represent 13% to 15% of the sample. Input material: peripheral blood. The receptor set was obtained from a woman aged 55 to 70 with active COVID-19.

This chain uses TRBV5-8 with TRBJ1-2, with D perhaps TRBD1 (6 bases). Deletions cut 4 bases from V and 4 bases from J, with 20 bases between. The CDR3 runs 16 residues. Germline assignment: CDR1 SGHTS and CDR2 YDEGEE. CDR3 DNA sequence: TGTGCCAGCAGCCCCCCCCCACAGGGCTATGGCTATGGCTACACCTTC. Encoded protein: CASSPPPQGYGYGYTF.

The chain joins TRBV4-1 to TRBJ2-1; D is possibly TRBD2 (5 bases). Germline values: CDR1 MGHRA, CDR2 YSYEKL. The CDR3 runs 17 residues. The germline V and J ends were trimmed by 0 bases and 8 bases, with 20 bases remaining between them. The CDR3 is CASSQDLDGLMSYEQFF. The CDR3 DNA follows: TGCGCCAGCAGCCAAGATCTCGACGGACTGATGTCGTATGAGCAGTTCTTC.

V and J are TRBV19 and TRBJ1-6, with 7 bases that match TRBD1. V dropped 3 bases and J dropped 8; count of bases not matched to a gene: 16. The CDR3 length is 18 residues. CDR1 and CDR2 from the germline V gene are LNHDA and SQIVND (reference sequence). Here the CDR3 reads CASSILTGTEVVHSPLHF. Written as DNA, the CDR3 is TGTGCCAGTAGTATCTTGACAGGGACGGAGGTGGTCCATTCACCCCTCCACTTT.

This rearrangement joins TRBV19 to TRBJ2-7, with 13 bases fitting TRBD2. The V segment lost 5 bases and the J segment 3 bases; nucleotides outside the gene matches: 7. The CDR3 has 16 amino acids. Per the germline V gene, CDR1 is LNHDA and CDR2 is SQIVND (reference sequence). The CDR3 sequence: CASSSRTSGGFYEQYF. DNA of the CDR3: TGTGCCAGTAGTTCCCGGACTAGCGGGGGTTTCTACGAGCAGTACTTC.

The V and J genes are TRBV3-1 (or the pseudogene TRBV3-2) and TRBJ2-1, with TRBD1 as a possible D gene (6 bases). The CDR3 length is 16 residues. Trimming took off 0 bases at V and 4 bases at J, with 13 bases between the two ends. Germline assignment: CDR1 LGHDT and CDR2 YNNKEL (reference sequence). The CDR3 sequence: CASSQDPSGAYNEQFF. In DNA, the CDR3 is TGTGCCAGCAGCCAAGATCCCTCAGGGGCGTACAATGAGCAGTTCTTC.

The chain combines TRBV6-5 with TRBJ2-3, with TRBD1 identical over 7 bases. Per germline, CDR1 MNHEY and CDR2 SVGAGI. V gave up 7 bases and J gave up 9 bases; unmatched junction bases: 4. CDR3 length: 11 amino acids. DNA for the CDR3: TGTGCCAGCATCCTAGGGGGCACGCAGTATTTT. This sequence encodes CASILGGTQYF.

The chain couples TRBV6-5 to TRBJ1-6; no clear D. CDR3 length: 14 residues. Trimming pared 5 bases from V and 10 bases from J, leaving 15 bases between. The germline gives CDR1 MNHEY, CDR2 SVGAGI. CDR3 loop: CASSPTWRESPLHF. In DNA, the CDR3 is TGTGCCAGCAGTCCAACTTGGAGGGAATCACCCCTCCACTTT.

V usage is TRBV6-5 and J usage is TRBJ2-7; 8 nucleotides line up with TRBD1. The ends lost 6 bases at V and 2 bases at J; junction bases unmatched: 3. This CDR3 comprises 13 residues. Germline V lookup: CDR1 MNHEY, CDR2 SVGAGI. The CDR3: CASRWTGTYEQYF. The DNA for the CDR3 is TGTGCCAGCAGGTGGACAGGGACCTACGAGCAGTACTTC.

The chain couples TRBV25-1 to TRBJ1-4; D remains unclear. V was shortened by 2 bases and J by 2 bases, with 15 bases between the two germline ends. The CDR3 runs 17 residues. Per germline, CDR1 MGHDK and CDR2 SYGVNS. The CDR3 DNA is TGTGCCAGCAGTGAAAGTTGGAGAGGGAGGACTAATGAAAAACTGTTTTTT. Residues: CASSESWRGRTNEKLFF. The variable domain in full, with the rest retrieved from reference TRBV25-1 and TRBJ1-4, is EADIYQTPRYLVIGTGKKITLECSQTMGHDKMYWYQQDPGMELHLIHYSYGVNSTEKGDLSSESTVSRIRTEHFPLTLESARPSHTSQYLCASSESWRGRTNEKLFFGSGTQLSVL.

Only a few counts were recorded for this clone. The DNA of the CDR3 is TGTGCCAGCAGTTTCCCCCCGAGGCGGGAGACCCAGTACTTC. Protein product: CASSFPPRRETQYF. V usage is TRBV6-2 or TRBV6-3 and J usage is TRBJ2-5; D is uncertain. This CDR3 comprises 14 residues. The V gene's germline CDR1 is MNHEY and CDR2 SVGEGT. Trimming stripped 4 bases from V and 5 bases from J, with 14 bases between.